The rows below give T cell receptor beta chains drawn from one sample of a study of shared clonotypes between healthy human individuals. The data were produced by immunoSEQ multiplex PCR, yet TCRdb's version contains in-frame clones alone and is incomplete. The data contain over a million clones, around 82% of them singletons. Input material: memory CD4+ T cells from PBMCs. The source is a man between 18 and 35 years old in good health. Some clones in this sample may be carry-over from other donors' samples. CDR3s include the opening cysteine and the closing phenylalanine or tryptophan. A D gene is named only where the DNA matches it firmly. Not all rows give a size; the values are once, few, many and, for expanded clones, a class.

d_gene | j_gene | v_gene | abundance | CDR3aa | CDR3nt
TRBD2 | TRBJ2-3 | TRBV30 | once | CAWGSGGDTDTQYF | TGTGCCTGGGGGTCGGGAGGGGACACAGATACGCAGTATTTT
. | TRBJ2-7 | TRBV27 | . | CASSHPGGPYEQYF | TGTGCCAGCAGTCATCCCGGGGGACCTTACGAGCAGTACTTC
. | TRBJ2-5 | TRBV7-7 | . | CASSSLGQETQYF | TGTGCCAGCAGCTCCCTGGGTCAAGAGACCCAGTACTTC
. | TRBJ1-1 | TRBV2 | . | CASLWGGAAGTEAFF | TGTGCCAGCCTGTGGGGGGGTGCGGCCGGCACTGAAGCTTTCTTT
. | TRBJ1-4 | TRBV2 | few | CASRGAASTTNEKLFF | TGTGCCAGCAGGGGGGCAGCCAGCACAACTAATGAAAAACTGTTTTTT
. | TRBJ2-1 | TRBV9 | many | CASTPSTSSYNEQFF | TGTGCCAGCACCCCCTCCACAAGCTCCTACAATGAGCAGTTCTTC
TRBD2 | TRBJ2-1 | TRBV27 | . | CASSSGTSGSTSYNEQFF | TGTGCCAGCAGTTCGGGGACTAGCGGGAGTACGTCCTACAATGAGCAGTTCTTC
. | TRBJ2-3 | TRBV28 | . | CASSLKDTQYF | TGTGCCAGCAGTTTGAAAGATACGCAGTATTTT
. | TRBJ2-7 | TRBV19 | . | CASSNVWEEQYF | TGTGCCAGTAGTAATGTATGGGAGGAGCAGTACTTC
. | TRBJ2-2 | TRBV7-9 | many | CASSTRDLAGELFF | TGTGCCAGCAGCACCCGGGACCTAGCCGGGGAGCTGTTTTTT